The 6 T cell receptor beta chains below were found in one sample sequenced in a study of preoperative IRX-2 immunotherapy in early breast cancer. Measured with immunoSEQ multiplex PCR; TCRdb has only the in-frame clones, and not every one. The sample includes 40,000 or so clones, over 85% of them seen just once. Regarding treatment: preoperative locoregional IRX-2 cytokine immunotherapy. The sequencing here drew on tumor tissue, taken after IRX-2 immunotherapy. These receptors all stem from a human donor with breast cancer.

The chain employs TRBV2 and TRBJ1-1; no firm D call. The V end was cut by 4 bases, the J end by 1 base, with 16 bases between. CDR3 length: 16 residues. Per the germline V gene, CDR1 is SNHLY and CDR2 is FYNNEI. As DNA, the CDR3 is TGTGCCAGCAGTGTGCGAGGAGTACAGTGGAACACTGAAGCTTTCTTT. Translated: CASSVRGVQWNTEAFF.

This chain joins TRBV27 and TRBJ2-7, with 7 bases identical to TRBD2. The CDR3 length is 13 residues. J was trimmed by 4 bases and V by 5 bases; bases with no gene match: 5. The germline V gene encodes CDR1 MNHEY and CDR2 SMNVEV (reference sequence). CDR3 residues: CASSRGDTYEQYF. CDR3 coding DNA: TGTGCCAGCAGTCGGGGGGATACTTACGAGCAGTACTTC.

This chain joins TRBV27 and TRBJ2-3, with 8 bases that match TRBD2. Unmatched junction bases numbered 10, after V lost 5 bases and J lost 6 bases. Germline lookup yields CDR1 MNHEY and CDR2 SMNVEV (reference sequence). The CDR3 is made up of 15 amino acids. CDR3 region: CASSPARVAGDTQYF. In DNA, the CDR3 is TGTGCCAGCAGTCCCGCGAGAGTAGCGGGGGATACGCAGTATTTT.

Here the CDR3 DNA reads TGTGCCAGCAGTTCCACCGATGAGACCCAGTACTTC. Protein: CASSSTDETQYF. The chain links TRBV6-5 to TRBJ2-5; D remains ambiguous. V was cut by 4 bases and J by 5 bases, with 8 bases left in between. CDR3 size: 12 residues. Germline assignment: CDR1 MNHEY and CDR2 SVGAGI.

The chain employs TRBV6-6 and TRBJ2-7, with D uncertain. Per germline, CDR1 MNHNY and CDR2 SVGAGI (reference sequence). This CDR3 region has 12 residues. Trimming pared 6 bases from V and 3 bases from J, leaving 9 bases between. The CDR3 sequence: CASSLSLYEQYF. For the CDR3, the DNA is TGTGCCAGCAGCCTGTCCCTCTACGAGCAGTACTTC.

The J gene is TRBJ1-2, the V gene TRBV29-1, with 9 bases aligning to TRBD1. V gave up 1 base and J gave up 4 bases; unmatched junction bases: 13. The CDR3 extends over 17 amino acids. Germline V gives CDR1 SQVTM, CDR2 ANQGSEA. The CDR3 DNA follows: TGCAGCGTTGAAGGGTACCTGGGGGACAGGGCCCCCTATGGCTACACCTTC. As protein: CSVEGYLGDRAPYGYTF.